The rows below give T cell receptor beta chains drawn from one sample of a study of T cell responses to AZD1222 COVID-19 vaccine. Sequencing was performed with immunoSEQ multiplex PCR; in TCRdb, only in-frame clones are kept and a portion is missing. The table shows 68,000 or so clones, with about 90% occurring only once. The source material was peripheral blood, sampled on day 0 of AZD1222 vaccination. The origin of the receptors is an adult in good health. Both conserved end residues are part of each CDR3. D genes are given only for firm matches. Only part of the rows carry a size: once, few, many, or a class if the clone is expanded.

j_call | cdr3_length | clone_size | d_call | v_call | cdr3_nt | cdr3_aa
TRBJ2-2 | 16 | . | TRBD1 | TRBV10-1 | TGCCCCCCCCGCGACTCCGGGACAGGTGTTGCCGGGGAGCTGTTTTTT | CPPRDSGTGVAGELFF
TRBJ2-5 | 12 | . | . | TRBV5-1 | TGCGCCAGCAGCCCCGAGGGGGAGACCCAGTACTTC | CASSPEGETQYF
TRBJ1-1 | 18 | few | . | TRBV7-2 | TGTGCCAGCAGCTCGACAGGTGTGTCAGGGATTGGGAACACTGAAGCTTTCTTT | CASSSTGVSGIGNTEAFF
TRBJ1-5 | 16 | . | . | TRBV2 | TGTGCCAGCAGTGATGATGGGGGCGATAGCAATCAGCCCCAGCATTTT | CASSDDGGDSNQPQHF
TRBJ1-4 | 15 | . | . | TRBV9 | TGTGCCAGCAGCGTAGGTGCAGCGAGTAATGAAAAACTGTTTTTT | CASSVGAASNEKLFF
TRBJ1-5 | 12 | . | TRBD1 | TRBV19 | TGTGCCACCCGACAGGGGGCGCAGCCCCAGCATTTT | CATRQGAQPQHF
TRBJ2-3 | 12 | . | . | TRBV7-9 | TGTGCCAGCAGCCACTTAGAAGATACGCAGTATTTT | CASSHLEDTQYF
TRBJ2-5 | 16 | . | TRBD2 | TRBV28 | TGTGCCAGCAGTCCCGGGACTAGCGGGAGGCCAGAGACCCAGTACTTC | CASSPGTSGRPETQYF
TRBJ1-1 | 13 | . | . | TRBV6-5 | TGTGCCAGCTGGGCCGACCCAAACACTGAAGCTTTCTTT | CASWADPNTEAFF
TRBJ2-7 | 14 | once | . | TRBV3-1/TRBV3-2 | TGTGCCAGCAGCCCGCCGACAGTCCTCGGCGAGCAGTACTTC | CASSPPTVLGEQYF
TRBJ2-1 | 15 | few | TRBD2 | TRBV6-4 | TGTGCCAGCAGTACGACTAGCGGGAGCGGTAATGAGCAGTTCTTC | CASSTTSGSGNEQFF
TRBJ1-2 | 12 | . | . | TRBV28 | TGTGCCAGCAGTTTGGCCCCCTATGGCTACACCTTC | CASSLAPYGYTF
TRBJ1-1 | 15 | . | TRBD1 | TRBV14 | TGTGCCAGCAGCCACTATCGGACAGGGAACACTGAAGCTTTCTTT | CASSHYRTGNTEAFF
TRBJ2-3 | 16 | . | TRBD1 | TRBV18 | TGTGCCAGCTCACCGAGGACAGGGGGATACACAGATACGCAGTATTTT | CASSPRTGGYTDTQYF
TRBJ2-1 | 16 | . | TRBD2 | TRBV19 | TGTGCCAGTAGTATCCTTGCGGGAGCAACCTACAATGAGCAGTTCTTC | CASSILAGATYNEQFF
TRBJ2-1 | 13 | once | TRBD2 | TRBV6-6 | TGTGCCAGCACCTTAGCGGGACCGCCTGAGCAGTTCTTC | CASTLAGPPEQFF
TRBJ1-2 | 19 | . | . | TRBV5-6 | TGTGCCAGCAGCTTGAGGCTGGATTCTACGGGTAGGGGGAACTATGGCTACACCTTC | CASSLRLDSTGRGNYGYTF
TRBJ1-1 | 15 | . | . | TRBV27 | TGTGCCAGCTCTAGCGCACAGGGTGGGAACACTGAAGCTTTCTTT | CASSSAQGGNTEAFF
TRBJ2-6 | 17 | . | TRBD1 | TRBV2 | TGTGCCAGCAGCCGGACAGGAGCCGGGACTGGGGCCAACGTCCTGACTTTC | CASSRTGAGTGANVLTF
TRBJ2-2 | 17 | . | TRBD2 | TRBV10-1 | TGCGCCATACAGCGGGGGCTGGTAGCCGTGGGAACCGGGGAGCTGTTTTTT | CAIQRGLVAVGTGELFF
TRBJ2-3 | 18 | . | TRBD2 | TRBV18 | TGTGCCAGCTCACCTGGCCCTAGCGGGAGGTCCCACAGGGATACGCAGTATTTT | CASSPGPSGRSHRDTQYF
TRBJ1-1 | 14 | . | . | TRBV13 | TGTGCCAGCAGCTTAACGGGGGCTGAGACTGAAGCTTTCTTT | CASSLTGAETEAFF
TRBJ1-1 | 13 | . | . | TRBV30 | TGTGCCTGGCATTACAGGGCTAGGACTGAAGCTTTCTTT | CAWHYRARTEAFF
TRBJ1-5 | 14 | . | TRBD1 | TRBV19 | TGTGCCAGTAGCATCCAGGGGGCAAGTCAGCCCCAGCATTTT | CASSIQGASQPQHF
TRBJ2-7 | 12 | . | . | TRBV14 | TGTGCCAGCAGCCAAGTAGTGGACGAGCAGTACTTC | CASSQVVDEQYF
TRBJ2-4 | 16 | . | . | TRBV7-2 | TGTGCCAGCAGCTTTGGTCCGGACCCGGCCAAAAACATTCAGTACTTC | CASSFGPDPAKNIQYF
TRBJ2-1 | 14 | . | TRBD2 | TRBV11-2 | TGTGCCAGCAGCTTAGGCCGACTAGCGCTTGAGCAGTTCTTC | CASSLGRLALEQFF
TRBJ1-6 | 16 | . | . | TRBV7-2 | TGTGCCAGCAGCAGGGACGGTAGTATCTATAATTCACCCCTCCACTTT | CASSRDGSIYNSPLHF
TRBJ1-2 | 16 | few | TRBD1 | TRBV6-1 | TGTGCCAGCAGTGGGACAGGGGGATCTCTATCCGGTGGCTACACCTTC | CASSGTGGSLSGGYTF
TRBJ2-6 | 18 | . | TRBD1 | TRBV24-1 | TGTGCCACCAGTGATACGCGGACAGGTCGATCCGGGGCCAACGTCCTGACTTTC | CATSDTRTGRSGANVLTF
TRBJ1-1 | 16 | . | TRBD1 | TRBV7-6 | TGTGCCAGCAGCTTATTGGGGGACAGTAGGAACACTGAAGCTTTCTTT | CASSLLGDSRNTEAFF
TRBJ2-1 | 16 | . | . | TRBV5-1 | TGCGCCAGCAGCCCGACCCCCAGGGGGGGTTACAATGAGCAGTTCTTC | CASSPTPRGGYNEQFF
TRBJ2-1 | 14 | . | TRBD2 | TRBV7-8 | TGTGCCAGCTCCGCCGGGACTAGCGTCAATGAGCAGTTCTTC | CASSAGTSVNEQFF
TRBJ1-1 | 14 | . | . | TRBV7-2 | TGTGCCAGCAGCTTACAGGGCTCGAACACTGAAGCTTTCTTT | CASSLQGSNTEAFF
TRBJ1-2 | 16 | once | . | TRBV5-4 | TGTGCCAGCAGCTTCCCGGGTCGGACTGATTACTATGGCTACACCTTC | CASSFPGRTDYYGYTF
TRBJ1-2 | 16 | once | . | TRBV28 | TGTGCCAGCAGTACACACCCGGGACGGGTTAACTATGGCTACACCTTC | CASSTHPGRVNYGYTF
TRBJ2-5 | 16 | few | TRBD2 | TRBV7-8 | TGTGCCAGCAGCCCAGGCAAGCAGGCGGGAGCGGAGACCCAGTACTTC | CASSPGKQAGAETQYF
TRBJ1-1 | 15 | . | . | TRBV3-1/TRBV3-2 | TGTGCCAGCAGCCCCCCCCGGGGCGGGGGGACTGAAGCTTTCTTT | CASSPPRGGGTEAFF
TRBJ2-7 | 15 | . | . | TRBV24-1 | TGTGCCACCAGTGATTCGGGGAAACTCTCCTACGAGCAGTACTTC | CATSDSGKLSYEQYF
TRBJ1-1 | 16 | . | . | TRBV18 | TGTGCCAGCTCACCATCAGGGGCGGGCATGAACACTGAAGCTTTCTTT | CASSPSGAGMNTEAFF
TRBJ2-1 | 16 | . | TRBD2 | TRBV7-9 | TGTGCCAGCAGCAACGCGGGACTAGCGGTTTACAATGAGCAGTTCTTC | CASSNAGLAVYNEQFF
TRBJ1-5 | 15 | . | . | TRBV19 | TGTGCCAGTAGTATAGGCAAGTTACTCAATCAGCCCCAGCATTTT | CASSIGKLLNQPQHF
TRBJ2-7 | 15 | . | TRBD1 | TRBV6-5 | TGTGCCAGCAGCCCCGGGACAGGGGCCTCCTACGAGCAGTACTTC | CASSPGTGASYEQYF
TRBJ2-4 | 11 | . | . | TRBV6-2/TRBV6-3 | TGTGCCAGCAGTTGGGGTGACATTCAGTACTTC | CASSWGDIQYF
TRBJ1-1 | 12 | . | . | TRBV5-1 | TGCGCCAGCAGAGGGGGGAACACTGAAGCTTTCTTT | CASRGGNTEAFF
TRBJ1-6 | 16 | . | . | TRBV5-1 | TGCGCCAGCAGCTTGATGGCACAGTCCTATAATTCACCCCTCCACTTT | CASSLMAQSYNSPLHF
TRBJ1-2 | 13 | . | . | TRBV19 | TGTGCCAGTAGTCGCGACCAAACAGGGGGCTACACCTTC | CASSRDQTGGYTF
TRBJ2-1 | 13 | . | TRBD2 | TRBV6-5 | TGTGCCACCCAAACTAGCGGGAGTAATGAGCAGTTCTTC | CATQTSGSNEQFF